This TCR beta chain is drawn from a study of molecular identifiers for immune sequencing clone quantification. Study conclusions and caveats: Clones with over 20 RNA copies captured over 98% of effector molecules but under 1% of naive ones.

TCRdb re-derived calls from the PCR reads in MiXCR, one entry per CDR3 protein. The sample carries about 640,000 distinct CDR3 sequences, 15% to 20% recorded once. This clonotype was seen at least ten times. Its antigen is still unknown. In germline, CDR1 is MGHRA, CDR2 YSYEKL. The CDR3 spans 18 residues. The V and J ends lost 0 bases and 0 bases respectively, with 18 bases between them. Material: naive CD8+ T cells from blood, with Jurkat cell RNA spiked in. Subset described: FACS-sorted CD8+CD4-CCR7+CD45RA+ naive T cells. The gene calls are TRBV4-1 and TRBJ2-7, with D tentatively TRBD2 (6 bases). The source of this sequence is a human donor in good health. Some libraries in this study had Jurkat cell RNA spiked in. CDR3 loop: CASSQEQPAGLSSYEQYF. The CDR3, as DNA: TGCGCCAGCAGCCAAGAGCAGCCGGCGGGGTTGAGCTCCTACGAGCAGTACTTC.